The sequence of this TCR beta chain was determined in a study of memory CD4+ T cells and cytomegalovirus serostatus. Across the study: This sample comes from healthy Belgian adults, about nine CMV seropositive, roughly 22 seronegative.

Study-wide results and caveats: CMV serostatus prediction reached median AUC roughly 0.95, or 0.91 with US-trained model. Suggested: most of the CMV-linked TCR signature lies in CD4+ memory cells. Of about 150 reported CMV TCRbeta sequences, 60 to 85 were found in memory CD4+ repertoires.

This CDR3 region has 11 residues. V lost 7 bases, J lost 6 bases, and 8 bases lay in between. The germline CDR1 and CDR2 sequences are SEHNR and FQNEAQ (reference sequence). Comment on this clone: Its antigen is not known.

The repertoire was sequenced with immunoSEQ multiplex PCR; TCRdb's copy has only in-frame clones and lacks some. Among about 96,000 clones listed, about 80% were seen once. The sort gate was single viable CD3+CD4+CD8-CD45RO+ cells for memory CD4+ T cells. The sequencing sample was made of memory CD4+ T cells from blood. This clonotype originated in an adult in good health and CMV-seropositive. V usage is TRBV7-9 and J usage is TRBJ2-3, with D unresolved. The CDR3 is CASTPRDTQYF. The CDR3 nucleotides read TGTGCCAGCACGCCCCGGGATACGCAGTATTTT.